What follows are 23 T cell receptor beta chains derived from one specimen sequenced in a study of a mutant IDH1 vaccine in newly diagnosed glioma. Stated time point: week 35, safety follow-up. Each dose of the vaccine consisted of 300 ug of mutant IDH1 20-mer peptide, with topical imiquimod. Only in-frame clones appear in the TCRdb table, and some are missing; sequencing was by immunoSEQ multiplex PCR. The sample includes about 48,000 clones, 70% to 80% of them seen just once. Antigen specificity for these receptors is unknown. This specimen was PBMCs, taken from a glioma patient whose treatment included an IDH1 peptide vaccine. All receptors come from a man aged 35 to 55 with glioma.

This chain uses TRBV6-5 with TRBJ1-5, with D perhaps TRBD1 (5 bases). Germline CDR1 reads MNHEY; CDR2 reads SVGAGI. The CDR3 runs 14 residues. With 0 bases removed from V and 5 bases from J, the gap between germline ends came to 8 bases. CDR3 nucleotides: TGTGCCAGCAGTTACTCGCGGGGGGATCAGCCCCAGCATTTT. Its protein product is CASSYSRGDQPQHF.

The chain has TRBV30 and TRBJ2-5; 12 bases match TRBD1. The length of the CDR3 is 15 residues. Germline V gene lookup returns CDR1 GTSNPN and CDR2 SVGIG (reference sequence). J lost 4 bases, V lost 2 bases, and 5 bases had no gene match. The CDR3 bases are TGTGCCTGGAGTCATCCGGGACAGGGGGCAGAGACCCAGTACTTC. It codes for CAWSHPGQGAETQYF.

The CDR3 spells CASSLTSGNFYEQYF. For the CDR3, the DNA is TGTGCCAGCAGCCTGACTAGCGGGAATTTCTACGAGCAGTACTTC. This chain uses TRBV7-2 with TRBJ2-7, with TRBD2 matching 11 bases. Germline CDR1 reads SGHTA; CDR2 reads FQGNSA. The CDR3 runs to 15 residues. J was trimmed by 3 bases and V by 5 bases; bases with no gene match: 6.

CDR3 sequence reads: CATTKYWDSKNMNTEAFF. CDR3 bases: TGTGCCACCACGAAATACTGGGACTCAAAGAACATGAACACTGAAGCTTTCTTT. V is TRBV19 and J is TRBJ1-1, with D maybe TRBD1 (5 bases). This CDR3 comprises 18 residues. Trimming took 10 bases from V and 0 from J, leaving 27 bases between them. The germline V gene encodes CDR1 LNHDA and CDR2 SQIVND (reference sequence).

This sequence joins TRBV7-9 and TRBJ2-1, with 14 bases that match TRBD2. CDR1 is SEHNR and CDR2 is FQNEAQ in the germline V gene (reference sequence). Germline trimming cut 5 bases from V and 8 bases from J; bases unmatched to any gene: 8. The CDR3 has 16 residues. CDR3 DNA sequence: TGTGCCAGCAGCAAATTCGGGACTAGCGGGAGCTATGAGCAGTTCTTC. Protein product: CASSKFGTSGSYEQFF.

The CDR3 sequence: CASSLGTSGNIQYF. The CDR3 DNA follows: TGTGCCAGCAGTTTAGGGACTAGCGGAAACATTCAGTACTTC. The chain links TRBV28 to TRBJ2-4; TRBD2 matches 11 bases. Looked up from germline, CDR1 is MDHEN and CDR2 is SYDVKM. The CDR3 sequence is 14 residues long. V was clipped by 2 bases and J by 6 bases; unmatched bases: 0.

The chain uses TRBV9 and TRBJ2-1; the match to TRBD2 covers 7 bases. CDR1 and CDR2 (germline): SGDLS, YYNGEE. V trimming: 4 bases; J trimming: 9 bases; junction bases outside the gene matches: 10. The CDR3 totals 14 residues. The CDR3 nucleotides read TGTGCCAGCAGCATCGGACTAGGTCGGGTTGAGCAGTTCTTC. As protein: CASSIGLGRVEQFF.

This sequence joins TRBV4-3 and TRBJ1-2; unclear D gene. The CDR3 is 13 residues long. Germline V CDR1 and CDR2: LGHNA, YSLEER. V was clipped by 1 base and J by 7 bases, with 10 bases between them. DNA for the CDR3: TGCGCCAGCAGCCAAGTACAGCGTATTGGCTACACCTTC. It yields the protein CASSQVQRIGYTF.

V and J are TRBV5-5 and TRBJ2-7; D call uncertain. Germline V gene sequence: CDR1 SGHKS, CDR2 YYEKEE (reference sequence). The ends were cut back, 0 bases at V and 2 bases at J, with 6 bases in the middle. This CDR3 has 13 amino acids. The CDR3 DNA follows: TGTGCCAGCAGCTTGGGGATCGCCTACGAGCAGTACGTC. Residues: CASSLGIAYEQYV.

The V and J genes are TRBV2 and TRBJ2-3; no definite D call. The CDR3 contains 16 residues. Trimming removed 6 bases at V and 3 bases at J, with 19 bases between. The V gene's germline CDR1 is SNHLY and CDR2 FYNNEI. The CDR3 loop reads CASRATANNLTDTQYF. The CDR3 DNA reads TGTGCCAGCAGGGCGACTGCGAACAACCTTACAGATACGCAGTATTTT.

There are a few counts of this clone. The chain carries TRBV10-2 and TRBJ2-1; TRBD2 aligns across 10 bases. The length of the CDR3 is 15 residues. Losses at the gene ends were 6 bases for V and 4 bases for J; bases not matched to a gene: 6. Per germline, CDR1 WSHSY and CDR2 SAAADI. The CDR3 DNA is TGCGCCAGCAGGGCTGTGACTAGCGGGTACAATGAGCAGTTCTTC. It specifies CASRAVTSGYNEQFF.

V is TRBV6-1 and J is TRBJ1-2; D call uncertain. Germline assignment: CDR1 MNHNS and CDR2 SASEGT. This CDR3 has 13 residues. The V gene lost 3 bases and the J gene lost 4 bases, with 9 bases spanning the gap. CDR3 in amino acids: CASSDWGGYGYTF. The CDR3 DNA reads TGTGCCAGCAGTGATTGGGGAGGCTATGGCTACACCTTC.

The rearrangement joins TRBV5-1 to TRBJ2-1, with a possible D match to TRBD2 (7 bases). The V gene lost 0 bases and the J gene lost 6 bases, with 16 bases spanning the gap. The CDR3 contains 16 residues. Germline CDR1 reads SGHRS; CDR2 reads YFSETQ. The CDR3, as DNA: TGCGCCAGCAGCTTGGCCCGGGGGGCACAACCCAATGAGCAGTTCTTC. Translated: CASSLARGAQPNEQFF.

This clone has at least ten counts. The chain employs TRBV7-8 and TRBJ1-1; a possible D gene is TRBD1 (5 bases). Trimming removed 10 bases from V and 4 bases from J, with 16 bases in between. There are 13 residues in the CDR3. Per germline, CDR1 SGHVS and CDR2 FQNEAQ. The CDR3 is CATYLIQGTEAFF. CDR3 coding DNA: TGTGCCACCTACCTTATCCAGGGCACTGAAGCTTTCTTT.

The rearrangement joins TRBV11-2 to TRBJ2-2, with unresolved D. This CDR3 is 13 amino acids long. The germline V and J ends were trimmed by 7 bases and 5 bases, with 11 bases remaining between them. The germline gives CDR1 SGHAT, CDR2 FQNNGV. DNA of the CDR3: TGTGCCAGCACCAACACTGAGACCGGGGAGCTGTTTTTT. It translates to CASTNTETGELFF.

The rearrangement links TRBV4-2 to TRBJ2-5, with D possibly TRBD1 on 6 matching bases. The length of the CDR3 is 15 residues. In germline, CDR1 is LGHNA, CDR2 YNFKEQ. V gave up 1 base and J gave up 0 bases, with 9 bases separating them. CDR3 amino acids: CASSQGGRYQETQYF. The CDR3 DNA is TGTGCCAGCAGCCAAGGGGGGCGGTACCAAGAGACCCAGTACTTC.

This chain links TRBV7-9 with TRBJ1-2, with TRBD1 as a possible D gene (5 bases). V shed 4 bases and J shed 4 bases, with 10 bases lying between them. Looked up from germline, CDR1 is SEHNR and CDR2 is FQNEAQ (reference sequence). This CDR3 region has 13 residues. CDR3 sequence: CASSSKGPYGYTF. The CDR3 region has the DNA TGTGCCAGCAGCTCAAAGGGGCCCTATGGCTACACCTTC.

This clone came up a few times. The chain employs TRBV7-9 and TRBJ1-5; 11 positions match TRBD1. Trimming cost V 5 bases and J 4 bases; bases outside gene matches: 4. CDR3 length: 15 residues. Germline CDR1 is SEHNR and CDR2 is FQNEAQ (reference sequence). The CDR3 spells CASSPGTGGNQPQHF. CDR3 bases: TGTGCCAGCAGCCCGGGGACAGGGGGAAATCAGCCCCAGCATTTT. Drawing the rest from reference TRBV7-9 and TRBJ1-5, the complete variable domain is DTGVSQNPRHKITKRGQNVTFRCDPISEHNRLYWYRQTLGQGPEFLTYFQNEAQLEKSRLLSDRFSAERPKGSFSTLEIQRTEQGDSAMYLCASSPGTGGNQPQHFGDGTRLSIL.

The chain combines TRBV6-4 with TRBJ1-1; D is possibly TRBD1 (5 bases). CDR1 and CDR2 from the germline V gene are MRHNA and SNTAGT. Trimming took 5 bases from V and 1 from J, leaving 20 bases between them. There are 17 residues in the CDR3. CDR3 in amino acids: CASSLIRAKGENTEAFF. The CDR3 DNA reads TGTGCCAGCAGTTTGATTAGGGCTAAAGGGGAGAACACTGAAGCTTTCTTT.

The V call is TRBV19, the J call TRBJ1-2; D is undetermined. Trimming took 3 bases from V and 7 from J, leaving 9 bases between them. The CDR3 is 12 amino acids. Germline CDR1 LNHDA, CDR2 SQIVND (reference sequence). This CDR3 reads CASSIQRSGYTF. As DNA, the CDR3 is TGTGCCAGTAGTATCCAAAGATCTGGCTACACCTTC.

DNA for the CDR3: TGTGCCTGGAGTCCAGGCCCAGGGTGGTCTAATGAAAAACTGTTTTTT. Its protein product is CAWSPGPGWSNEKLFF. This rearrangement joins TRBV30 to TRBJ1-4; a possible D gene is TRBD1 (5 bases). V was shortened by 2 bases and J by 3 bases, with 16 bases between the two germline ends. Germline CDR1 and CDR2: GTSNPN and SVGIG (reference sequence). CDR3 length: 16 amino acids.

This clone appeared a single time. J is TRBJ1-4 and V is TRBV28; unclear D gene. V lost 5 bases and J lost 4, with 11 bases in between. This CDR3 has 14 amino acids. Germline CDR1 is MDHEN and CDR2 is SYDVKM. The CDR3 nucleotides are TGTGCCAGCAGTCGGCCCGGGGTTAATGAAAAACTGTTTTTT. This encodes CASSRPGVNEKLFF.

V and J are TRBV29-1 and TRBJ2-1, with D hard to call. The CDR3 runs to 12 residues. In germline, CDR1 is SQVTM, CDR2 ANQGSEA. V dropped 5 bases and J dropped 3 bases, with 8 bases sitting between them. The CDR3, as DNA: TGCAGCGTTATCTCTCGCTACAATGAGCAGTTCTTC. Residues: CSVISRYNEQFF.